The 16 T cell receptor beta chains below were found in one sample sequenced in a study of blood T cells in healthy people across ages. The second PCR ran roughly 6 to 11 cycles with a sample-barcoded 5' primer and J-beta primers. TCRdb passed the 5' RACE reads through MiXCR, listing each CDR3 protein once. The top ten hold approximately 20% of the sample, which has 600,000 to 1,000,000 distinct CDR3 sequences, roughly 64% seen once. Input material: blood. The receptors come from a young man in good health.

Turning to this clonotype: Relative to the germline gene, one junction end is altered; a read error may explain this. V usage is TRBV7-8 and J usage is TRBJ1-1; unclear D gene. Germline values: CDR1 SGHVS, CDR2 FQNEAQ. CDR3 length equals 12 residues. The CDR3 region is CASSHLGTEVFF. The DNA of the CDR3 is TGTGCCAGCAGTCACCTGGGCACTGAAGTTTTCTTT.

This clonotype was observed at least ten times. The V and J genes are TRBV7-2 and TRBJ2-5, with D tentatively TRBD2 (6 bases). CDR3 length equals 13 residues. Between the trimmed V and J ends, which lost 8 bases and 1 base, there was a span of 11 bases. Germline V lookup: CDR1 SGHTA, CDR2 FQGNSA. Written as DNA, the CDR3 is TGTGCCAGCCTTTTTAGCGGCCAAGAGACCCAGTACTTC. Its protein product is CASLFSGQETQYF.

The chain uses TRBV2 and TRBJ1-5; no definite D call. The CDR3 consists of 12 residues. Trimming left V 6 bases short and J 3 bases short, with 6 bases between. Germline CDR1 is SNHLY and CDR2 is FYNNEI. CDR3 region: CASRMDNQPQHF. CDR3 in DNA: TGTGCCAGCAGGATGGACAATCAGCCCCAGCATTTT.

J is TRBJ1-5 and V is TRBV20-1; D not resolved. Germline loops: CDR1 DFQATT, CDR2 SNEGSKA (reference sequence). Trimming took 6 bases from V and 2 from J, leaving 20 bases between them. This CDR3 region has 16 residues. CDR3 in amino acids: CSAPLAGPRGNQPQHF. CDR3 sequence (DNA): TGCAGTGCCCCTCTGGCCGGACCAAGGGGCAATCAGCCCCAGCATTTT.

V is TRBV29-1 and J is TRBJ1-1, with D tentatively TRBD1 (6 bases). Trimming removed 6 bases at V and 0 bases at J, with 11 bases between. Looked up from germline, CDR1 is SQVTM and CDR2 is ANQGSEA. The CDR3 runs to 13 residues. In DNA form, the CDR3 reads TGCAGCGTGTACAGGGAACTGAACACTGAAGCTTTCTTT. Protein product: CSVYRELNTEAFF.

This clonotype was counted once. The chain uses TRBV4-2 and TRBJ2-7, with 7 nucleotides matching TRBD2. Germline trimming cut 4 bases from V and 2 bases from J; bases unmatched to any gene: 11. CDR3 size: 16 residues. CDR1 is LGHNA, CDR2 YNFKEQ, per germline. CDR3 residues: CASSPSDSSGTYEQYF. The CDR3 DNA sequence: TGTGCCAGCAGCCCCTCCGACTCCAGCGGGACCTACGAGCAGTACTTC.

The rearrangement links TRBV7-9 to TRBJ2-1; weak D call: TRBD1 (6 bases). CDR1 and CDR2 (germline): SEHNR, FQNEAQ (reference sequence). The ends were cut back, 1 base at V and 3 bases at J, with 16 bases in the middle. The CDR3 runs 17 residues. Here the CDR3 reads CASSLDGGGRGYNEQFF. CDR3 DNA: TGTGCCAGCAGCTTAGATGGGGGCGGAAGGGGCTACAATGAGCAGTTCTTC.

The V and J genes are TRBV5-4 and TRBJ2-7; 12 bases map to TRBD2. Germline CDR1 and CDR2: SGHNT and YYREEE (reference sequence). V shed 5 bases and J 4 bases; nucleotides not matched to a gene: 4. The CDR3 is 14 amino acids. The CDR3, as DNA: TGTGCCAGCAGTACGACTAGCGGGAGTTACGAGCAGTACTTC. It specifies CASSTTSGSYEQYF. The entire variable domain, with the rest obtained from reference TRBV5-4 and TRBJ2-7, is as follows: ETGVTQSPTHLIKTRGQQVTLRCSSQSGHNTVSWYQQALGQGPQFIFQYYREEENGRGNFPPRFSGLQFPNYSSELNVNALELDDSALYLCASSTTSGSYEQYFGPGTRLTVT.

This chain links TRBV3-1 with TRBJ1-5; D gene ambiguous. The CDR3 has 14 amino acids. The V end was cut by 1 base, the J end by 3 bases, with 7 bases between. Germline V lookup: CDR1 LGHDT, CDR2 YNNKEL (reference sequence). The CDR3 here is CASSQGTINQPQHF. In DNA, the CDR3 is TGTGCCAGCAGCCAAGGGACGATCAATCAGCCCCAGCATTTT.

This chain connects TRBV10-3 to TRBJ1-2, with 7 bases lining up with TRBD1. V lost 5 bases and J lost 4; bases outside the gene matches: 7. CDR3 length: 14 residues. The germline CDR1 and CDR2 sequences are ENHRY and SYGVKD. CDR3 in DNA: TGTGCCATCAGTCCAGAGGGGGCGATCTATGGCTACACCTTC. Its protein product is CAISPEGAIYGYTF.

This clonotype has more than one count but fewer than ten. V usage is TRBV29-1 and J usage is TRBJ2-3, with 11 bases that match TRBD2. Germline-derived CDR1 and CDR2 are SQVTM and ANQGSEA. The CDR3 is 17 residues long. With 3 bases clipped from V and 4 bases from J, the junction kept 12 bases outside the gene matches. In DNA, the CDR3 is TGCAGCGTTGATTCTAGCGGGAGGTCTAGCTTCGCAGATACGCAGTATTTT. Its translation: CSVDSSGRSSFADTQYF.

The rearrangement uses TRBV4-2 and TRBJ1-1; TRBD1 might be the D (6 bases). V was cut by 0 bases and J by 11 bases, with 16 bases left in between. The CDR3 is 14 amino acids. Germline V CDR1 and CDR2: LGHNA, YNFKEQ. CDR3 nucleotides: TGTGCCAGCAGCCAAGATAGGGGGGCTGGGGAGGCTTTCTTT. Translating gives CASSQDRGAGEAFF.

The V call is TRBV4-1, the J call TRBJ1-2; the match to TRBD1 covers 8 bases. The junction had 9 bases not matched to a gene; V was cut back by 4 bases and J by 5 bases. This CDR3 has 15 amino acids. Germline V gene lookup returns CDR1 MGHRA and CDR2 YSYEKL. DNA for the CDR3: TGCGCCAGCAGCCTGAAAATTGACAGGGGATATGGCTACACCTTC. It encodes CASSLKIDRGYGYTF.

This clonotype showed up just once. This may be a read error: a much more frequent sequence differs by one nucleotide. The chain links TRBV10-3 to TRBJ2-7; possibly TRBD2 for D (6 bases). Trimming took off 0 bases at V and 6 bases at J, with 9 bases between the two ends. Germline V gene sequence: CDR1 ENHRY, CDR2 SYGVKD. This CDR3 spans 13 amino acids. CDR3 bases: TGTGCCATCAGTGAGTCCCCGCGGGGCGAGCAGTACTTC. Its protein is CAISESPRGEQYF.

The genes are TRBV7-3 and TRBJ1-2; TRBD1 matches at 9 bases. J gave up 5 bases and V 1 base, and 14 bases lay outside the gene matches. CDR3 length: 18 residues. In germline, CDR1 is SGHTA, CDR2 FQGTGA. CDR3 protein: CASSLRNGTGKIGYGYTF. The CDR3 DNA sequence: TGTGCCAGCAGCTTAAGAAACGGGACAGGGAAGATAGGTTATGGCTACACCTTC. Together with reference TRBV7-3 and TRBJ1-2, the CDR3 gives the full variable domain: GAGVSQTPSNKVTEKGKYVELRCDPISGHTALYWYRQSLGQGPEFLIYFQGTGAADDSGLPNDRFFAVRPEGSVSTLKIQRTERGDSAVYLCASSLRNGTGKIGYGYTFGSGTRLTVV.

This clonotype has more than one count but fewer than ten. This chain uses TRBV29-1 with TRBJ1-2; possibly TRBD1 for D (5 bases). Looked up from germline, CDR1 is SQVTM and CDR2 is ANQGSEA. CDR3 length: 12 amino acids. Deletions cut 6 bases from V and 4 bases from J, with 12 bases between. The CDR3 here is CSVGDSPYGYTF. CDR3 coding DNA: TGCAGCGTGGGTGACAGCCCCTATGGCTACACCTTC.